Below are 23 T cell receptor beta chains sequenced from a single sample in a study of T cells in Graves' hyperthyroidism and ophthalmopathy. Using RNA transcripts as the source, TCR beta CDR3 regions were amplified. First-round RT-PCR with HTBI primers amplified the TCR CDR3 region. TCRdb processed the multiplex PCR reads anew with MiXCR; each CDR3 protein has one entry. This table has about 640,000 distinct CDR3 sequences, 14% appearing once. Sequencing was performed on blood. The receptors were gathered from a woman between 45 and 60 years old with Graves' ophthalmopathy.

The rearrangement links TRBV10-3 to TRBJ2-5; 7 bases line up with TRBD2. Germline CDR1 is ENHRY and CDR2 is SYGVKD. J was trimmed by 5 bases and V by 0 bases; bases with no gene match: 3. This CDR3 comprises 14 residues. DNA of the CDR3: TGTGCCATCAGTGAGTCGCAGGGAGGGGAGACCCAGTACTTC. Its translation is CAISESQGGETQYF.

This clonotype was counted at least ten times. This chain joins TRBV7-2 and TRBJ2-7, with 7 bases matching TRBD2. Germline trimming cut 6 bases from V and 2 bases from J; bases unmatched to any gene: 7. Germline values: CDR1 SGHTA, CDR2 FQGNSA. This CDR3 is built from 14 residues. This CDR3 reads CASRRGLDPYEQYF. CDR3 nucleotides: TGTGCCAGCAGACGCGGACTAGATCCCTACGAGCAGTACTTC.

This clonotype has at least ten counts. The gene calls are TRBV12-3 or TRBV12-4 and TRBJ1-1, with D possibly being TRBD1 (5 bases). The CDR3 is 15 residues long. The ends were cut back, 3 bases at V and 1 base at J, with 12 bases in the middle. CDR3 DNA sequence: TGTGCCAGCAGTTTTGGCATTCAGGGGAACACTGAAGCTTTCTTT. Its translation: CASSFGIQGNTEAFF.

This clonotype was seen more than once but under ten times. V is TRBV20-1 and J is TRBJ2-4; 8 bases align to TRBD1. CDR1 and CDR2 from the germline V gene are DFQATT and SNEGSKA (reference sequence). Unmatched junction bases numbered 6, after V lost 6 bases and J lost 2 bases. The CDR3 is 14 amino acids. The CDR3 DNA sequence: TGCAGTGCCCCTCAGGGGGCTTCCAAAAACATTCAGTACTTC. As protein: CSAPQGASKNIQYF.

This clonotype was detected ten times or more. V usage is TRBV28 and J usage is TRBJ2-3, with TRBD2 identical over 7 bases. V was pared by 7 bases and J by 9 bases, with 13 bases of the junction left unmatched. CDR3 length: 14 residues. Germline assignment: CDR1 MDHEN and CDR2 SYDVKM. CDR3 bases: TGTGCCAGCACCCTACTAGCGTTCGCCAGCACGCAGTATTTT. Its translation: CASTLLAFASTQYF.

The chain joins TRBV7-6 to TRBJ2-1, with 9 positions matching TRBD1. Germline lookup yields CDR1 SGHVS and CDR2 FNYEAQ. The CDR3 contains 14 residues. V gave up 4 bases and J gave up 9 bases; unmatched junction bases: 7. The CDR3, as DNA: TGTGCCAGCAGCTCGATGACGGGACAGGGTGAGCAGTTCTTC. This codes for CASSSMTGQGEQFF.

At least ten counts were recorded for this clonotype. The CDR3 coding sequence is TGTGCCAGCAGCTTCGGGGGACCGAACACCGGGGAGCTGTTTTTT. Translation gives CASSFGGPNTGELFF. The V call is TRBV7-8, the J call TRBJ2-2; possibly TRBD2 for D (6 bases). Germline loops: CDR1 SGHVS, CDR2 FQNEAQ. V lost 3 bases to trimming and J lost 0 bases, with 8 bases between them. This CDR3 is built from 15 residues.

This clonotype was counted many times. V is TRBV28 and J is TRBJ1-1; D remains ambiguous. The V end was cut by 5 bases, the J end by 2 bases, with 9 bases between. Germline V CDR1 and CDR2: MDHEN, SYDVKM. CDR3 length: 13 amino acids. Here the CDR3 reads CASSEPDNTEAFF. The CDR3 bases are TGTGCCAGCAGTGAGCCGGACAACACTGAAGCTTTCTTT.

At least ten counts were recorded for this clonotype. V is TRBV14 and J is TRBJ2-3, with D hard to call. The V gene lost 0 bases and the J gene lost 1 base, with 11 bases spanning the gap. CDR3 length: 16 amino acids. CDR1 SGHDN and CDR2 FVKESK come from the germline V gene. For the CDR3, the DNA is TGTGCCAGCAGCCAAGATCGGACGTCCCGCACAGATACGCAGTATTTT. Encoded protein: CASSQDRTSRTDTQYF.

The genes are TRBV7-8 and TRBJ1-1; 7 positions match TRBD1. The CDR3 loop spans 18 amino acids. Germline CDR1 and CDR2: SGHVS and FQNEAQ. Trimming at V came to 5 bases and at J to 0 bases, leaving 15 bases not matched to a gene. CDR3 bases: TGTGCCAGCAGCCCCAACCGACAGGGCACTAAACTGAACACTGAAGCTTTCTTT. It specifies CASSPNRQGTKLNTEAFF. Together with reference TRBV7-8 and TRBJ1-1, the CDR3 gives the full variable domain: GAGVSQSPRYKVAKRGQDVALRCDPISGHVSLFWYQQALGQGPEFLTYFQNEAQLDKSGLPSDRFFAERPEGSVSTLKIQRTQQEDSAVYLCASSPNRQGTKLNTEAFFGQGTRLTVV.

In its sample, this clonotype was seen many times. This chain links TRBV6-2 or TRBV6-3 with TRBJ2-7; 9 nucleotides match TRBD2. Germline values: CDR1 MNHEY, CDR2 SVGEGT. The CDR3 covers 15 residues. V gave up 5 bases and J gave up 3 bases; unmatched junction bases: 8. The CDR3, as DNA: TGTGCCAGCAGTAAATCGGGACTAGCTAACTACGAGCAGTACTTC. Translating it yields CASSKSGLANYEQYF.

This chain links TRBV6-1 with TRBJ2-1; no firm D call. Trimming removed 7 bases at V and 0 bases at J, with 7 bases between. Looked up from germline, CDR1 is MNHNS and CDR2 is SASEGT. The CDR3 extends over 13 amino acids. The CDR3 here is CASKSDSYNEQFF. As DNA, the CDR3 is TGTGCCAGCAAATCCGACTCCTACAATGAGCAGTTCTTC.

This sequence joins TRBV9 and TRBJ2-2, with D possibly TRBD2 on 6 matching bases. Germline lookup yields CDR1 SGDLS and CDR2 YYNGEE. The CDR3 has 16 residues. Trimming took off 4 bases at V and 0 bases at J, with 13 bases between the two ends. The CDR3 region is CASSPWGDANTGELFF. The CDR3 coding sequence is TGTGCCAGCAGCCCATGGGGGGATGCGAACACCGGGGAGCTGTTTTTT. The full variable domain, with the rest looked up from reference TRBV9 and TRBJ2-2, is DSGVTQTPKHLITATGQRVTLRCSPRSGDLSVYWYQQSLDQGLQFLIQYYNGEERAKGNILERFSAQQFPDLHSELNLSSLELGDSALYFCASSPWGDANTGELFFGEGSRLTVL.

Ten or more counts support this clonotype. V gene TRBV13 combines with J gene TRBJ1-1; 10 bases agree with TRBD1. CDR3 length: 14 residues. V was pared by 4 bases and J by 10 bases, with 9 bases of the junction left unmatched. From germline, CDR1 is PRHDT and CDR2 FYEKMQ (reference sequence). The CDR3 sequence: CASSSGQGNPGAFF. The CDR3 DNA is TGTGCCAGCAGCTCGGGACAGGGGAACCCCGGAGCTTTCTTT.

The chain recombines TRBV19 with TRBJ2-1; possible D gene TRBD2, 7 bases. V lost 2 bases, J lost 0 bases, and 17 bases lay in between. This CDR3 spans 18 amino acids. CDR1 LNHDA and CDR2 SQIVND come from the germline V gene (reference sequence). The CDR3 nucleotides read TGTGCCAGTAGTATAAGGGGGGGATGGGCGGACTCCTACAATGAGCAGTTCTTC. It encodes CASSIRGGWADSYNEQFF.

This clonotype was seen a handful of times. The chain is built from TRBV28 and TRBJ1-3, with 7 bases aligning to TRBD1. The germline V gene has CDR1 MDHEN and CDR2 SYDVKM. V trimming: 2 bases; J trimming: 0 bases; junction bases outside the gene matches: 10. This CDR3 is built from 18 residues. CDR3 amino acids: CASSLATGTVNSGNTIYF. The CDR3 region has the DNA TGTGCCAGCAGTTTAGCTACCGGGACAGTTAACTCTGGAAACACCATATATTTT.

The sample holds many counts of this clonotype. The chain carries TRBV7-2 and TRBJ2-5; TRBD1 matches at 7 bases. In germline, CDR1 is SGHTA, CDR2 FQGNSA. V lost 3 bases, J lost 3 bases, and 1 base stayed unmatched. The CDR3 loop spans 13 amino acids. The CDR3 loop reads CASSFDREETQYF. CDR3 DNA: TGTGCCAGCAGCTTCGACAGGGAAGAGACCCAGTACTTC.

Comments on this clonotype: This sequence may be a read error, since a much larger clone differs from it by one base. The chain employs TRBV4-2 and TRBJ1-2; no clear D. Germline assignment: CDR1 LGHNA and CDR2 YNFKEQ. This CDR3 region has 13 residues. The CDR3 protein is CASSPQVIYSYTF. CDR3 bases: TGTGCCAGCAGCCCGCAGGTTATCTATAGCTACACCTTC.

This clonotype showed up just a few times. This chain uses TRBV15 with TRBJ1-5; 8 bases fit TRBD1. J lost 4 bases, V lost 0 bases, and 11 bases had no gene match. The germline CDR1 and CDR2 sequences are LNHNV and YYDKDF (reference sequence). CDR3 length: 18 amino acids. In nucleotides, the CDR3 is TGTGCCACCAGCAGAGATCAAGCGTCAGGGGGCCGGAATCAGCCCCAGCATTTT. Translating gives CATSRDQASGGRNQPQHF.

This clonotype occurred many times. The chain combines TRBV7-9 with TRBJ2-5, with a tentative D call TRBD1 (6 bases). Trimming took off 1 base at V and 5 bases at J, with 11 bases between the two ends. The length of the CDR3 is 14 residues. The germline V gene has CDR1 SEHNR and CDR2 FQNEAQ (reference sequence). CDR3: CASSLVQGTETQYF. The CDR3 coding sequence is TGTGCCAGCAGCTTAGTGCAGGGGACGGAGACCCAGTACTTC.

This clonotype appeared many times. The CDR3 spells CASSLKQTRSDTQYF. In DNA, the CDR3 is TGTGCCAGCAGCTTAAAACAAACACGGTCAGATACGCAGTATTTT. This rearrangement joins TRBV7-9 to TRBJ2-3; D gene uncertain. V dropped 2 bases and J dropped 4 bases, with 13 bases sitting between them. This CDR3 comprises 15 residues. Looked up from germline, CDR1 is SEHNR and CDR2 is FQNEAQ (reference sequence). Combining the CDR3 with reference TRBV7-9 and TRBJ2-3 gives the whole variable domain DTGVSQNPRHKITKRGQNVTFRCDPISEHNRLYWYRQTLGQGPEFLTYFQNEAQLEKSRLLSDRFSAERPKGSFSTLEIQRTEQGDSAMYLCASSLKQTRSDTQYFGPGTRLTVL.

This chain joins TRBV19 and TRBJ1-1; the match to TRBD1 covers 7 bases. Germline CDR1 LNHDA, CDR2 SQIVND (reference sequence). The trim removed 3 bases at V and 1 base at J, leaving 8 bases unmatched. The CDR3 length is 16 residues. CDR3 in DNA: TGTGCCAGTAGTATCCGTCCCGACAGGGCGAACACTGAAGCTTTCTTT. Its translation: CASSIRPDRANTEAFF.

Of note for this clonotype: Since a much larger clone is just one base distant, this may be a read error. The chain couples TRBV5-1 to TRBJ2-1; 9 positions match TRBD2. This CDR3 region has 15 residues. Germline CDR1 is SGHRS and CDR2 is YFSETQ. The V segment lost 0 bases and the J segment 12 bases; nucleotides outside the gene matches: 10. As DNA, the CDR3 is TGCGCCAGCAGCTTGGATCTAGCGGGACTAGATGGGCAGTTCTTC. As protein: CASSLDLAGLDGQFF.